The 23 T cell receptor beta chains reported below all come from one sample, sequenced in a study of blood T cell repertoires in COVID-19. The repertoire was sequenced with immunoSEQ multiplex PCR; TCRdb's copy has only in-frame clones and lacks some. In the table there are 90,000 to 100,000 clones, about 80% of which are singletons. The specimen sequenced was peripheral blood. Receptor source: a man aged 70-80 years with acute or convalescent COVID-19.

This clone was seen only once. This chain connects TRBV18 to TRBJ1-6, with 11 bases matching TRBD1. This CDR3 is 15 amino acids long. The V gene's germline CDR1 is KGHSH and CDR2 LQKENI. V shed 2 bases and J 7 bases; nucleotides not matched to a gene: 1. CDR3 nucleotide sequence: TGTGCCAGCTCACCAGGGACAGGGGGGAATTCACCCCTCCACTTT. It specifies CASSPGTGGNSPLHF.

The chain employs TRBV7-2 and TRBJ1-3; TRBD1 is a possible D gene (6 bases). Trimming cost V 5 bases and J 4 bases, with 9 bases left between them. CDR1 is SGHTA and CDR2 is FQGNSA in the germline V gene. The CDR3 totals 13 residues. The CDR3 nucleotides read TGTGCCAGCAGCAAGGACAGAGGAAACACCATATATTTT. It is translated as CASSKDRGNTIYF.

V gene TRBV28 combines with J gene TRBJ1-5; maybe TRBD1 (5 bases). Trimming cost V 5 bases and J 4 bases, with 21 bases left between them. The CDR3 length is 17 residues. Germline loops: CDR1 MDHEN, CDR2 SYDVKM. CDR3 loop: CASSPPVRKGANQPQHF. CDR3 bases: TGTGCCAGCAGTCCCCCAGTTAGGAAAGGGGCAAATCAGCCCCAGCATTTT.

The rearrangement joins TRBV5-1 to TRBJ2-7, with D uncertain. This CDR3 contains 14 residues. Germline CDR1 SGHRS, CDR2 YFSETQ. Between the trimmed V and J ends, which lost 1 base and 0 bases, there was a span of 8 bases. DNA for the CDR3: TGCGCCAGCAGCTTGACTGTTAGCTCCTACGAGCAGTACTTC. Amino acids: CASSLTVSSYEQYF.

The V gene is TRBV7-9, the J gene TRBJ1-2; D remains ambiguous. V dropped 1 base and J dropped 8 bases, with 8 bases sitting between them. From germline, CDR1 is SEHNR and CDR2 FQNEAQ (reference sequence). This CDR3 region has 12 residues. The CDR3 DNA follows: TGTGCCAGCAGCTTAGGATACGCGGGCTACACCTTC. Residues: CASSLGYAGYTF.

This chain uses TRBV6-5 with TRBJ2-5; 7 nucleotides agree with TRBD2. The CDR3 loop spans 15 amino acids. The V segment lost 6 bases and the J segment 1 base; nucleotides outside the gene matches: 8. Per germline, CDR1 MNHEY and CDR2 SVGAGI. The CDR3 DNA is TGTGCCAGCAGGCTGGGCGGGGGATCCCAAGAGACCCAGTACTTC. Its protein is CASRLGGGSQETQYF.

The chain has TRBV11-2 and TRBJ1-5; no definite D call. The germline V gene encodes CDR1 SGHAT and CDR2 FQNNGV. Trimming pared 5 bases from V and 5 bases from J, leaving 10 bases between. The CDR3 runs 13 residues. The CDR3 sequence: CASSLGQYQPQHF. The DNA of the CDR3 is TGTGCCAGCAGCCTTGGTCAGTATCAGCCCCAGCATTTT.

This chain uses TRBV30 with TRBJ1-5; D is uncertain. The germline V and J ends were trimmed by 1 base and 6 bases, with 13 bases remaining between them. This CDR3 spans 14 amino acids. Germline CDR1 reads GTSNPN; CDR2 reads SVGIG (reference sequence). DNA for the CDR3: TGTGCCTGGAGTGGAGCGGGTTACGGTCAGCCCCAGCATTTT. Its protein product is CAWSGAGYGQPQHF.

There are a few counts of this clone. This rearrangement joins TRBV7-6 to TRBJ1-5; 8 bases are a match to TRBD1. Germline CDR1 is SGHVS and CDR2 is FNYEAQ. The V gene end was trimmed by 1 base and the J gene end by 7 bases; junction bases not matched to a gene: 6. The CDR3 length is 15 residues. Written as DNA, the CDR3 is TGTGCCAGCAGCTTAGGGACAGGGATTGAGCAGCCCCAGCATTTT. It is translated as CASSLGTGIEQPQHF.

V is TRBV19 and J is TRBJ1-2; D remains ambiguous. The CDR3 has 15 residues. V was shortened by 5 bases and J by 8 bases, with 21 bases between the two germline ends. Germline lookup yields CDR1 LNHDA and CDR2 SQIVND (reference sequence). The chain's CDR3 is CASSVTGSRVGGYTF. CDR3 DNA: TGTGCCAGTAGTGTCACGGGGTCCCGGGTCGGAGGCTACACCTTC.

This clone has more than one count but fewer than ten. The chain is built from TRBV7-8 and TRBJ2-7; TRBD2 is a possible D gene (6 bases). Germline CDR1 reads SGHVS; CDR2 reads FQNEAQ. V was pared by 7 bases and J by 1 base, with 14 bases between. The CDR3 length is 14 residues. CDR3 DNA: TGTGCCAGCACCCCAGGGAGGTTTTCCTACGAGCAGTACTTC. Its translation: CASTPGRFSYEQYF.

The table lists this clone with a few counts. The chain is built from TRBV3-1 (or the pseudogene TRBV3-2) and TRBJ2-7, with D tentatively TRBD1 (8 bases). Trimming stripped 9 bases from V and 7 bases from J, with 19 bases between. Germline lookup yields CDR1 LGHDT and CDR2 YNNKEL (reference sequence). CDR3 length equals 13 residues. The CDR3 DNA follows: TGTGCCAGTTCACAGGGGGGGGATGGGGAGCAGTACTTC. This encodes CASSQGGDGEQYF.

The sample holds a few counts of this clone. The V gene is TRBV5-1, the J gene TRBJ2-1; TRBD2 is a possible D gene (6 bases). Germline CDR1 reads SGHRS; CDR2 reads YFSETQ. The CDR3 runs 15 residues. Trimming shortened V by 1 base and J by 6 bases, and 14 bases separated the two germline ends. The CDR3 coding sequence is TGCGCCAGCAGCTTGTCGGGAGAGAAGTCCAATGAGCAGTTCTTC. Translation gives CASSLSGEKSNEQFF.

The CDR3: CASSRHTREAFF. In DNA, the CDR3 is TGTGCCAGCAGTCGCCATACTCGTGAAGCTTTCTTT. The rearrangement uses TRBV12-3 or TRBV12-4 and TRBJ1-1; D remains unclear. The CDR3 covers 12 residues. Trimming took off 5 bases at V and 7 bases at J, with 11 bases between the two ends.

Ten or more counts support this clone. This chain connects TRBV7-2 to TRBJ2-1, with 7 bases aligning to TRBD1. J gave up 3 bases and V 5 bases, and 7 bases lay outside the gene matches. CDR1 is SGHTA and CDR2 is FQGNSA in the germline V gene. The CDR3 extends over 15 amino acids. The CDR3 reads CASSISGTDYNEQFF. In DNA, the CDR3 is TGTGCCAGCAGCATCTCCGGGACAGACTACAATGAGCAGTTCTTC.

The rearrangement links TRBV9 to TRBJ2-1; 13 bases fit TRBD2. The CDR3 length is 17 residues. CDR1 is SGDLS and CDR2 is YYNGEE in the germline V gene. Trimming cost V 1 base and J 4 bases; bases outside gene matches: 5. This chain's CDR3 is CASSVKGLAGVYNEQFF. In DNA form, the CDR3 reads TGTGCCAGCAGCGTAAAAGGACTAGCGGGGGTGTACAATGAGCAGTTCTTC.

The chain employs TRBV18 and TRBJ1-1; D remains ambiguous. V lost 2 bases to trimming and J lost 1 base, with 8 bases between them. The CDR3 has 14 residues. CDR1 and CDR2 from the germline V gene are KGHSH and LQKENI. The CDR3: CASSPIQENTEAFF. CDR3 sequence (DNA): TGTGCCAGCTCACCAATCCAGGAGAACACTGAAGCTTTCTTT.

This rearrangement joins TRBV24-1 to TRBJ1-2, with D perhaps matching TRBD1 (5 bases). Per the germline V gene, CDR1 is KGHDR and CDR2 is SFDVKD. Trimming took off 5 bases at V and 8 bases at J, with 14 bases between the two ends. The CDR3 has 13 residues. The chain's CDR3 is CATSAKSGQGYTF. The CDR3 DNA follows: TGTGCCACCAGTGCAAAGTCAGGGCAGGGCTACACCTTC.

This clone is a singleton in its sample. This sample includes further DNA sequences coding for the same CDR3. This chain joins TRBV12-3 or TRBV12-4 and TRBJ1-5; the D is unclear. The CDR3 runs 13 residues. The germline V and J ends were trimmed by 6 bases and 2 bases, with 8 bases remaining between them. CDR3 residues: CASSFTGNQPQHF. The CDR3 coding sequence is TGTGCCAGCAGCTTTACAGGCAATCAGCCCCAGCATTTT.

V usage is TRBV19 and J usage is TRBJ2-5; possible D gene TRBD2, 6 bases. V lost 4 bases and J lost 5, with 14 bases in between. The germline V gene has CDR1 LNHDA and CDR2 SQIVND (reference sequence). The CDR3 runs 14 residues. CDR3 sequence reads: CASSTPGGAETQYF. Written as DNA, the CDR3 is TGTGCCAGTAGTACACCCGGGGGTGCCGAGACCCAGTACTTC.

This clone has a count of ten or more. The V gene is TRBV7-9, the J gene TRBJ2-5; perhaps TRBD1 as D (5 bases). V lost 1 base and J lost 2, with 8 bases in between. The CDR3 is made up of 14 amino acids. Germline assignment: CDR1 SEHNR and CDR2 FQNEAQ (reference sequence). This CDR3 reads CASSLGQTQETQYF. The CDR3 DNA reads as TGTGCCAGCAGCTTAGGACAGACACAAGAGACCCAGTACTTC.

The chain uses TRBV7-8 and TRBJ2-7; 10 nucleotides align to TRBD1. CDR3 length equals 17 residues. V lost 5 bases to trimming and J lost 5 bases; unmatched junction nucleotides: 15. Germline V gene data show CDR1 as SGHVS and CDR2 as FQNEAQ. CDR3 sequence reads: CASSALRPGQGSDEQYF. The CDR3 DNA reads as TGTGCCAGCAGCGCTCTCCGGCCGGGACAGGGGAGCGACGAGCAGTACTTC.

The V and J genes are TRBV5-6 and TRBJ1-1; unclear D gene. The length of the CDR3 is 19 residues. Germline V gene sequence: CDR1 SGHDT, CDR2 YYEEEE. V dropped 2 bases and J dropped 1 base, with 24 bases sitting between them. The CDR3 nucleotides are TGTGCCAGCAGCTTCGGTCTGGTAGGGAGGTACCTACGGAACACTGAAGCTTTCTTT. Translation gives CASSFGLVGRYLRNTEAFF.